This paragraph reports one T cell receptor beta chain. What it recognizes is unknown. Time point indicated: before preoperative PTX-NDP chemotherapy. TCRdb redid the calling of the PCR reads with MiXCR, one entry per CDR3 protein. This sample has approximately 16,000 distinct CDR3 sequences, with approximately 50% found just once. These data originate in a study of esophageal squamous cell carcinoma under preoperative chemotherapy. Across the whole study: TCR repertoires were profiled from both peripheral blood T cells and tumor-infiltrating lymphocytes.

Per germline, CDR1 LGHDT and CDR2 YNNKEL (reference sequence). The CDR3 is made up of 20 amino acids. V was cut by 0 bases and J by 8 bases, with 29 bases left in between. Study-level points and caveats: After paclitaxel-nedaplatin, abundant clones were more likely to contract than amplify. After treatment, tumor-infiltrating lymphocytes seemed to come partly from incoming peripheral T cells, not only local changes.

The chain has TRBV3-1 and TRBJ2-1; a weak D match, TRBD2 (7 bases). This sequence was found in a human donor with esophageal squamous cell carcinoma. The donor label of this sample is uncertain. Sampling was conducted from a patient given preoperative chemotherapy. CDR3 sequence (DNA): TGTGCCAGCAGCCAAGATGACCGCCGAACGGGGGGCCCCCTTTTCGATGAGCAGTTCTTC. It yields the protein CASSQDDRRTGGPLFDEQFF.